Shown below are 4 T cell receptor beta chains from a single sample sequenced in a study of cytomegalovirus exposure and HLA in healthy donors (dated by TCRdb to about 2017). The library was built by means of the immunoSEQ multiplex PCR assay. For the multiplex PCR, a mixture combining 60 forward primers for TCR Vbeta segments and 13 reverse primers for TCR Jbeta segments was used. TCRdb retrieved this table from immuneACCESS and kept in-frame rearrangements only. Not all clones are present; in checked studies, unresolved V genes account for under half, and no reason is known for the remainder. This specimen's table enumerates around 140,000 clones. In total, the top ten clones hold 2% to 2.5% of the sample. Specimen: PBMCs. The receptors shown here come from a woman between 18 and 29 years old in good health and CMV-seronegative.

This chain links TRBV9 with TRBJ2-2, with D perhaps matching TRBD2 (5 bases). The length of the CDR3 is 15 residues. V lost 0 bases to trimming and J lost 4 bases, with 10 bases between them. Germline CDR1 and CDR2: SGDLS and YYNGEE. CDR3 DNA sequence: TGTGCCAGCAGCGTAGCAGGAAGCGGCACCGGGGAGCTGTTTTTT. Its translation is CASSVAGSGTGELFF.

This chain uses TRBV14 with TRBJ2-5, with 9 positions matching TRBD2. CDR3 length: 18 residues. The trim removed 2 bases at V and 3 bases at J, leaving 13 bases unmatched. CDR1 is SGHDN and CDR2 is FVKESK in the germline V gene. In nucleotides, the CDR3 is TGTGCCAGCAGCCAATTGAAGGGCGCTAGCGGGACGGAAGAGACCCAGTACTTC. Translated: CASSQLKGASGTEETQYF.

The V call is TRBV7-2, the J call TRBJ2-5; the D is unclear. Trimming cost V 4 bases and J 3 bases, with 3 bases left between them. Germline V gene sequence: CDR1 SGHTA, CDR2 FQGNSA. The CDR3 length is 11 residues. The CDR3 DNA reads TGTGCCAGCAGCTCTGAAGAGACCCAGTACTTC. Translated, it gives CASSSEETQYF.

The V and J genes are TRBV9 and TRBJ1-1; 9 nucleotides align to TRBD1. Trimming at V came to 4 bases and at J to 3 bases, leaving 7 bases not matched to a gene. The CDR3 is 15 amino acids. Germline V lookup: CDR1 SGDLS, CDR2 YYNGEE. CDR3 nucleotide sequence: TGTGCCAGCAGCTCAGCCGGGACAGGGTACACTGAAGCTTTCTTT. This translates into CASSSAGTGYTEAFF. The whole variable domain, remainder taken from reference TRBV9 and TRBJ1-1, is DSGVTQTPKHLITATGQRVTLRCSPRSGDLSVYWYQQSLDQGLQFLIQYYNGEERAKGNILERFSAQQFPDLHSELNLSSLELGDSALYFCASSSAGTGYTEAFFGQGTRLTVV.